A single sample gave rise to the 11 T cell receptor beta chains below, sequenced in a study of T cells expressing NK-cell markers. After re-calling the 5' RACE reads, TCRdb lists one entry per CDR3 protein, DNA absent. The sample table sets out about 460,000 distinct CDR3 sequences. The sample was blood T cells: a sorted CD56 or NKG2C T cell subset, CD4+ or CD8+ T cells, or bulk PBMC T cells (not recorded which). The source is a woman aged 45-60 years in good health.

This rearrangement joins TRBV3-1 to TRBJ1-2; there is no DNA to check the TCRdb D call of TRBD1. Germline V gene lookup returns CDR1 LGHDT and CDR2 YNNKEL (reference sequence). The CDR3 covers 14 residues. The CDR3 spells CASSQAGQVNGYTF.

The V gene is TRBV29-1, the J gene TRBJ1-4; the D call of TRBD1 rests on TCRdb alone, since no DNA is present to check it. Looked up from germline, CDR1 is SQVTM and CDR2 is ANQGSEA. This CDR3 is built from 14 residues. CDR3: CSVPTSGTGEKLFF.

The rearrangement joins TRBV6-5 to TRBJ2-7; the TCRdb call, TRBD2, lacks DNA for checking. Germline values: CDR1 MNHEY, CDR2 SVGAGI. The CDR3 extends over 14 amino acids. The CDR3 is CASSYRGLYGEQYF.

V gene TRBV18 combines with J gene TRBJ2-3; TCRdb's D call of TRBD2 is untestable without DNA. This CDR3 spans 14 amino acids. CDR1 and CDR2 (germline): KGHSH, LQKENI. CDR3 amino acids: CASSPSSMQDTQYF.

The CDR3: CAISAVGTAGYEQYF. The chain has TRBV10-3 and TRBJ2-7; TCRdb's D gene call, TRBD1, goes unchecked for lack of DNA. The CDR3 is made up of 15 amino acids. The germline gives CDR1 ENHRY, CDR2 SYGVKD.

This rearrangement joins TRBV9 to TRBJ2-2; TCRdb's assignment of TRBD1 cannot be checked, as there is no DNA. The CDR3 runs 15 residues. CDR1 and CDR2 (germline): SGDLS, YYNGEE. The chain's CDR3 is CASTLGGGNTGELFF.

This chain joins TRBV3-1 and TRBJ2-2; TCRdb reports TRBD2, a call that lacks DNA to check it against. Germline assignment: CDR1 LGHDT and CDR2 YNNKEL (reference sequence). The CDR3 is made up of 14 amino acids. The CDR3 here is CASSQTLAIGELFF.

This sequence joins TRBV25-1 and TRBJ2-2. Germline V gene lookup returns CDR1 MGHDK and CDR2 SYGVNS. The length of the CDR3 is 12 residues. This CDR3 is CASKGGTGELFF.

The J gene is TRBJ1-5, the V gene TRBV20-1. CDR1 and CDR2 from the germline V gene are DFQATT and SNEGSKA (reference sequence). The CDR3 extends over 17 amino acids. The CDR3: CSARDPRGHLGSQPQHF.

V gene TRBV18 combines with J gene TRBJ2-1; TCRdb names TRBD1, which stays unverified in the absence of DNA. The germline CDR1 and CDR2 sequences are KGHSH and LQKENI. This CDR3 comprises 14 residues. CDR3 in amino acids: CASSPPSQGYEQFF. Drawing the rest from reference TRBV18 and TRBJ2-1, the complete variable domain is NAGVMQNPRHLVRRRGQEARLRCSPMKGHSHVYWYRQLPEEGLKFMVYLQKENIIDESGMPKERFSAEFPKEGPSILRIQQVVRGDSAAYFCASSPPSQGYEQFFGPGTRLTVL.

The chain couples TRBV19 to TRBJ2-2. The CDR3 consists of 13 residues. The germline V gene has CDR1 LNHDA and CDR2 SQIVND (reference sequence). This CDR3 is CASSIVYGGELFF.